This entry is about one TCR beta chain. Additional DNA sequences in this sample encode the identical CDR3. These data originate in a study of blood T cell repertoires in COVID-19. CDR1 and CDR2 (germline): SGHAT, FQNNGV. This CDR3 region has 14 residues. V was trimmed by 2 bases and J by 1 base, leaving 8 bases between them. TCRdb keeps only in-frame clones here, not all; method: immunoSEQ multiplex PCR. This table has some 320,000 clones, about 90% appearing once. Researchers sorted participants into cohorts using their self-reported clinical history. The TCR sequence derives from a woman aged 45-65 years who had been exposed to COVID-19. Specimen: PBMCs or T cells enriched from blood (not recorded which). This sequence joins TRBV11-2 and TRBJ2-5; maybe TRBD1 (5 bases). In nucleotides, the CDR3 is TGTGCCAGCAGCTTACCAGGGCTCCAAGAGACCCAGTACTTC. This gives the protein CASSLPGLQETQYF.